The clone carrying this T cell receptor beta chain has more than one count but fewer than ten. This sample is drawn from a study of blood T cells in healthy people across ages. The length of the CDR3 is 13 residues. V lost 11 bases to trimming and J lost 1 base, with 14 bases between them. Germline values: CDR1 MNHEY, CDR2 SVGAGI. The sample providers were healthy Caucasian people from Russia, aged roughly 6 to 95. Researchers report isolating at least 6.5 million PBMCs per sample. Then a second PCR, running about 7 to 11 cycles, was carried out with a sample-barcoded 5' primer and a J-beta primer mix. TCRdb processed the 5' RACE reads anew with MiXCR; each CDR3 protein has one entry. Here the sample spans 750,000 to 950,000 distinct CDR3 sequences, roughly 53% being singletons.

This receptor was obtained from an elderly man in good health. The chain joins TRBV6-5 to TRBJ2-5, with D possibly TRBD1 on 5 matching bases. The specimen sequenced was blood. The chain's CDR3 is CAVRANLQETQYF. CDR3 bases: TGTGCCGTCAGGGCGAACCTCCAAGAGACCCAGTACTTC.